The present T cell receptor (beta chain) was sequenced within a study of T cell responses to AZD1222 COVID-19 vaccine. General study points: Clonal diversity may have been underestimated, and the donors were mostly white British, with more females than males.

Comments on this clone: Its specificity is not known.

Using immunoSEQ multiplex PCR, the repertoire was profiled, and TCRdb retains in-frame clones only, with some absent. The table includes under 150,000 clones, about 91% detected once. The germline V gene encodes CDR1 SGHRS and CDR2 YFSETQ. Trimming removed 0 bases from V and 5 bases from J, with 14 bases in between. The CDR3 runs 15 residues. Source: peripheral blood, taken 28 days after the second AZD1222 dose. This chain links TRBV5-1 with TRBJ1-1; possibly TRBD1 for D (6 bases). The TCR was taken from an adult who received the AZD1222 COVID-19 vaccine. CDR3 in amino acids: CASSLVEGGSTEAFF. The CDR3 DNA follows: TGCGCCAGCAGCTTGGTTGAGGGGGGCTCTACTGAAGCTTTCTTT.